The T cell receptor beta chain under discussion was sequenced for a study of post-analysis software for immune sequencing data. In this sample, this clonotype turned up a few times. Its cognate antigen is unknown. Broader study findings: A handful of TRBV segments appeared more often in patients than in controls, and TRBV5-6, TRBV5-1 and TRBV20-1 were among these.

The CDR3 sequence is 16 residues long. J lost 4 bases, V lost 4 bases, and 9 bases had no gene match. Germline V gene lookup returns CDR1 SGHRS and CDR2 YFSETQ. Unique molecular identifiers were present in the TCR beta cDNA libraries. Each CDR3 protein is one row after TCRdb ran MiXCR on the PCR reads. The data show approximately 570,000 distinct CDR3 sequences, 44% seen once. This clonotype was sampled from a girl aged 10-17 years with multiple sclerosis. The sample comprised blood. This chain joins TRBV5-1 and TRBJ2-1; TRBD2 aligns across 9 bases. CDR3 loop: CASSHGGAGGYNEQFF. CDR3 coding DNA: TGCGCCAGCAGCCACGGCGGTGCGGGGGGGTACAATGAGCAGTTCTTC.